These T cell receptor beta chains were read from a single sample in a study of cytomegalovirus exposure and HLA in healthy donors. Data came from immunoSEQ multiplex PCR; TCRdb stores just in-frame clones and leaves some out. The table includes around 140,000 clones, around 78% detected once. Sequenced sample: PBMCs. The receptors come from a woman aged 40 to 55 in good health and CMV-seropositive. CDR3s include the opening cysteine and the closing phenylalanine or tryptophan. The D gene is left open where the match is weak.

v_gene: TRBV7-2
d_gene: TRBD2
CDR3aa: CASSRLAGDTYNEQFF

v_gene: TRBV27
d_gene: TRBD2
CDR3aa: CASRLAGGPLDEQFF

v_gene: TRBV5-1
d_gene: TRBD1
CDR3aa: CASSLTGGAEEQYF

v_gene: TRBV14
d_gene: -
CDR3aa: CASSQQQGGEQYF

v_gene: TRBV7-9
d_gene: TRBD1
CDR3aa: CASSPPEGQQFVEKLFF

v_gene: TRBV11-2
d_gene: TRBD2
CDR3aa: CASSLSLAGGDTQYF

v_gene: TRBV2
d_gene: -
CDR3aa: CASRTLTGKETQYF

v_gene: TRBV11-3
d_gene: TRBD1
CDR3aa: CASSARDRDRATQYF

v_gene: TRBV5-1
d_gene: -
CDR3aa: CASSLRVEEGSYNEQFF

v_gene: TRBV6-1
d_gene: TRBD1
CDR3aa: CASTGDRGGYEQYF

v_gene: TRBV11-3
d_gene: -
CDR3aa: CASSSPGSYEQYF

v_gene: TRBV2
d_gene: -
CDR3aa: CASSLEVPDTQYF

v_gene: TRBV29-1
d_gene: TRBD2
CDR3aa: CSIRTSGRREQFF

v_gene: TRBV7-9
d_gene: TRBD2
CDR3aa: CASSSARLAGVDTQYF

v_gene: TRBV9
d_gene: TRBD2
CDR3aa: CASSPPGGTSGILREQYF

v_gene: TRBV6-1
d_gene: -
CDR3aa: CASSEYRGRETQYF

v_gene: TRBV19
d_gene: TRBD1
CDR3aa: CASSIPAPGQGPGGAGELFF

v_gene: TRBV5-6
d_gene: TRBD1
CDR3aa: CASSFGQGAEQFF

v_gene: TRBV7-6
d_gene: TRBD2
CDR3aa: CASSLGPSGATQYF

v_gene: TRBV10-3
d_gene: -
CDR3aa: CAISESQGPGTEAFF

v_gene: TRBV11-2
d_gene: TRBD2
CDR3aa: CASSLVGLAVGTQYF

v_gene: TRBV9
d_gene: -
CDR3aa: CASSVGGNSYNEQFF

v_gene: TRBV28
d_gene: -
CDR3aa: CASNARQGGLTNEKLFF

v_gene: TRBV11-3
d_gene: -
CDR3aa: CASSRSQGKGTQYF

v_gene: TRBV7-9
d_gene: TRBD2
CDR3aa: CSSSLGIGTSVHEQYF

v_gene: TRBV4-2
d_gene: -
CDR3aa: CASSLVEDTQYF

v_gene: TRBV6-1
d_gene: -
CDR3aa: CASSEVPQETQYF

v_gene: TRBV9
d_gene: TRBD2
CDR3aa: CASSVGQASGRYSYEQYF

v_gene: TRBV7-9
d_gene: TRBD2
CDR3aa: CSSSPPRASGKETQYF

v_gene: TRBV7-8
d_gene: TRBD1
CDR3aa: CASSLARQGLPDTQYF

v_gene: TRBV7-2
d_gene: TRBD1
CDR3aa: CASSFNRGGTEAFF

v_gene: TRBV7-6
d_gene: TRBD2
CDR3aa: CASSAGGTSGSSYEQYF

v_gene: TRBV5-1
d_gene: -
CDR3aa: CASSLGRGFENTEAFF

v_gene: TRBV5-4
d_gene: TRBD2
CDR3aa: CASSWGTSGQETQYF

v_gene: TRBV11-3
d_gene: TRBD1
CDR3aa: CASSPRQGTSNEQFF

v_gene: TRBV13
d_gene: -
CDR3aa: CASSSRDTLEQYF

v_gene: TRBV2
d_gene: TRBD1
CDR3aa: CASSGSTGQETQYF

v_gene: TRBV2
d_gene: TRBD2
CDR3aa: CASSEWGTSGNHEQFF

v_gene: TRBV9
d_gene: TRBD1
CDR3aa: CASRGTAATGELFF

v_gene: TRBV9
d_gene: TRBD2
CDR3aa: CASSGGLAGGTDTQYF